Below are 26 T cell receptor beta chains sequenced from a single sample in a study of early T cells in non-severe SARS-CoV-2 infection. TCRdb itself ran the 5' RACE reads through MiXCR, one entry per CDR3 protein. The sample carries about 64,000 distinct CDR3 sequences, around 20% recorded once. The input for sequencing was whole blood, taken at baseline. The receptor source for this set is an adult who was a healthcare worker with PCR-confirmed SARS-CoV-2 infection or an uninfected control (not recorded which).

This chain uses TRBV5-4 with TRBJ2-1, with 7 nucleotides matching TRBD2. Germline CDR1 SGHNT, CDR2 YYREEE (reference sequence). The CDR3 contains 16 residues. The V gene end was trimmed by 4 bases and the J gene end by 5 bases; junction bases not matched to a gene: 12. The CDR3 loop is CASSPEGRGRDNEQFF. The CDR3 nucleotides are TGTGCCAGCAGCCCGGAGGGGAGGGGCCGGGACAATGAGCAGTTCTTC. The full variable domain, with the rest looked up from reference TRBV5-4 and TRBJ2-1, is ETGVTQSPTHLIKTRGQQVTLRCSSQSGHNTVSWYQQALGQGPQFIFQYYREEENGRGNFPPRFSGLQFPNYSSELNVNALELDDSALYLCASSPEGRGRDNEQFFGPGTRLTVL.

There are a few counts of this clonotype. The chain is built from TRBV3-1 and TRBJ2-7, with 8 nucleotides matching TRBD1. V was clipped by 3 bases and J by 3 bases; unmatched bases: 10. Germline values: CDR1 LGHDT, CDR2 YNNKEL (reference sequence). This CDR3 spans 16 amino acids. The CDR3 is CASSHLGGQGFYEQYF. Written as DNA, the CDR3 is TGTGCCAGCAGCCACCTAGGCGGACAGGGCTTCTACGAGCAGTACTTC.

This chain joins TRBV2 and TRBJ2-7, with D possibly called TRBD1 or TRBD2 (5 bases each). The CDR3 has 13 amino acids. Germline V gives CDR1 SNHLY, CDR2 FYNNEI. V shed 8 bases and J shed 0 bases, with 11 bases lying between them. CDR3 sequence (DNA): TGTGCCAGCCTGCCAGGGAGCTCCTACGAGCAGTACTTC. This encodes CASLPGSSYEQYF.

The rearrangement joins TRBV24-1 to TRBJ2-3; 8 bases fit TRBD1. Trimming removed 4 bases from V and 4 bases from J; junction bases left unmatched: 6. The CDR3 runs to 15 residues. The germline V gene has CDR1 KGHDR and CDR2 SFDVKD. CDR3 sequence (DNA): TGTGCCACCAGTGACCATGGACAGGGTCCAGATACGCAGTATTTT. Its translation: CATSDHGQGPDTQYF.

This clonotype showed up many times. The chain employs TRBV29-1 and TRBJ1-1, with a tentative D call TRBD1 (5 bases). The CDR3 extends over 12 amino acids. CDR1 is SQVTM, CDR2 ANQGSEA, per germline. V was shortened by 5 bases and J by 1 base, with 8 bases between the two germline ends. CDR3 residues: CSVRDGNTEAFF. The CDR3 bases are TGCAGCGTTCGGGACGGGAACACTGAAGCTTTCTTT.

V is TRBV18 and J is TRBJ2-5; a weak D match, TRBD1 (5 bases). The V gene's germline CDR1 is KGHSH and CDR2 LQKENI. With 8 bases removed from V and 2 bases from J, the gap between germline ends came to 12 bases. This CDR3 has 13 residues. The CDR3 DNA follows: TGTGCCAGCATCGCGACAGAGCAAGAGACCCAGTACTTC. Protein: CASIATEQETQYF.

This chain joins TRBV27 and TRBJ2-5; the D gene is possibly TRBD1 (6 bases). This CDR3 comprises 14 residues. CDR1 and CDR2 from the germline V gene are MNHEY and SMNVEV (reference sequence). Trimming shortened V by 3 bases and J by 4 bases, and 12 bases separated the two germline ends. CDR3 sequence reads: CASSLTGHVETQYF. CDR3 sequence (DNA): TGTGCCAGCAGTTTGACAGGCCATGTAGAGACCCAGTACTTC.

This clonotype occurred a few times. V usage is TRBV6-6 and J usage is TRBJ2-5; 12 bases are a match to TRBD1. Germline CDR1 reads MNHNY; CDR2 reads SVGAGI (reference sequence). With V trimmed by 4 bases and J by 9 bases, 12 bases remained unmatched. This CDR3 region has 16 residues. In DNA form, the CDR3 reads TGTGCCAGCAGTTCCACAAAGGGTGGGACAGGGGGCGCCCAGTACTTC. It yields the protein CASSSTKGGTGGAQYF.

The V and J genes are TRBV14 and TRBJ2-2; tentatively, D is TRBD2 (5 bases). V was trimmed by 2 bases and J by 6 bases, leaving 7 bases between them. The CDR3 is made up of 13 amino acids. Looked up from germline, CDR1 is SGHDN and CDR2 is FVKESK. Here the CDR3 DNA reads TGTGCCAGCAGCCAAACTAGATCCGGGGAGCTGTTTTTT. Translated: CASSQTRSGELFF.

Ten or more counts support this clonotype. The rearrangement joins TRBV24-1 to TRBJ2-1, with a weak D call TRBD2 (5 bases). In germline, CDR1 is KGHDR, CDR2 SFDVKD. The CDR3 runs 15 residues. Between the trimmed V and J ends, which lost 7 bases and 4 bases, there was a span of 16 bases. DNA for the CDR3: TGTGCCACCAGCGAACATAGCGCTTCATACAATGAGCAGTTCTTC. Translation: CATSEHSASYNEQFF.

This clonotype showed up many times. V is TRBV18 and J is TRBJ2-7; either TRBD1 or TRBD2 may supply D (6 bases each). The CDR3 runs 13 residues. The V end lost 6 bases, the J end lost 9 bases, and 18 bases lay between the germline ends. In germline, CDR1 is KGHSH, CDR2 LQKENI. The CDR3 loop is CASSSNEGGWQYF. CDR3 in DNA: TGTGCCAGCTCCTCGAATGAGGGGGGCTGGCAGTACTTC.

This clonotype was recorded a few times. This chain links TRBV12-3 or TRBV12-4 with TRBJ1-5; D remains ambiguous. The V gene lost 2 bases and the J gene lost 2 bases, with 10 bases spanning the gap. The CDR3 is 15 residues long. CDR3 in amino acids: CASSLSRERNQPQHF. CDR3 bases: TGTGCCAGCAGTTTAAGCCGGGAGCGCAATCAGCCCCAGCATTTT.

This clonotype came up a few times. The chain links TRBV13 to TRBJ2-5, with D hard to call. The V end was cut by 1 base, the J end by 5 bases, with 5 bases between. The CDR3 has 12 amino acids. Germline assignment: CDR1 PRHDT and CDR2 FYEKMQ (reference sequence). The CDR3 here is CASSLEGETQYF. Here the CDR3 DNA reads TGTGCCAGCAGCTTAGAGGGCGAGACCCAGTACTTC.

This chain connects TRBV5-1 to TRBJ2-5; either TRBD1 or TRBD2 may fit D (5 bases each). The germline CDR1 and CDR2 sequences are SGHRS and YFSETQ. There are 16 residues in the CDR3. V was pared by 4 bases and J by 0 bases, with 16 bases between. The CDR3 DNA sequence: TGCGCCAGCAGCCCAAACCCTGGGACGGACCAAGAGACCCAGTACTTC. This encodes CASSPNPGTDQETQYF.

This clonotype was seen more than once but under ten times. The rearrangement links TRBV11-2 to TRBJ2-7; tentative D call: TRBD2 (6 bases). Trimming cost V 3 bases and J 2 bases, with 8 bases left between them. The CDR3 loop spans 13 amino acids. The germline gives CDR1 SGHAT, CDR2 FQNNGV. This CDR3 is CASSLGLTYEQYF. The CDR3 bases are TGTGCCAGCAGCTTGGGACTCACCTACGAGCAGTACTTC.

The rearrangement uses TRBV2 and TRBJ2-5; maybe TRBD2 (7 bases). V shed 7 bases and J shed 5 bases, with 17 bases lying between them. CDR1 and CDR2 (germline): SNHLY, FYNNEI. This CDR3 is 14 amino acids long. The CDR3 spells CASTSPGGQETQYF. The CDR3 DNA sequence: TGTGCCAGCACCAGCCCCGGGGGGCAGGAGACCCAGTACTTC.

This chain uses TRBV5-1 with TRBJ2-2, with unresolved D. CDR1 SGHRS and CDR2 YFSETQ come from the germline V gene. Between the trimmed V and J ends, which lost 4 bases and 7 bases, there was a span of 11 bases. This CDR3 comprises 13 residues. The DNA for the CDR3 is TGCGCCAGCAGCAGAACAGTGGGCGGGGAGCTGTTTTTT. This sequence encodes CASSRTVGGELFF.

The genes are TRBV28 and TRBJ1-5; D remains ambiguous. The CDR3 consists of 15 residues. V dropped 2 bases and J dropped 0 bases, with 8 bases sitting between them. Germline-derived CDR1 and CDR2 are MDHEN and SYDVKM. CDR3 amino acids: CASSLRGYSNQPQHF. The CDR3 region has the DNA TGTGCCAGCAGTTTACGGGGTTATAGCAATCAGCCCCAGCATTTT.

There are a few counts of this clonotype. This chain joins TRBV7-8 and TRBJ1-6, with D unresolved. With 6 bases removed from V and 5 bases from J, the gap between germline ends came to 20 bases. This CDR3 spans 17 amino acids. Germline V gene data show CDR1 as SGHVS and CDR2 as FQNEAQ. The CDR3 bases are TGTGCCAGCAGTCCTAGAACCCGGCTTCTGGATAATTCACCCCTCCACTTT. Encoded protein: CASSPRTRLLDNSPLHF.

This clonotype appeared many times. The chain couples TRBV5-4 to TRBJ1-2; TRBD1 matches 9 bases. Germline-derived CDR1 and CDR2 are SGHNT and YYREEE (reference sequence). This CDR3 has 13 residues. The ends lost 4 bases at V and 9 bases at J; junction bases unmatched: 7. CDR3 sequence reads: CASSKGTGKSYTF. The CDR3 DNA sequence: TGTGCCAGCAGCAAAGGGACAGGGAAGAGCTACACCTTC.

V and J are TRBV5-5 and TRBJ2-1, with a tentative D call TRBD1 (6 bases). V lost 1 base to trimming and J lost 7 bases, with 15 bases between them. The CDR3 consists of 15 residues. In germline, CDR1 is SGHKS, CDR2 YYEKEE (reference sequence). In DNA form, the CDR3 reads TGTGCCAGCAGCTTGTATGCCGAACAGGGAAATGAGCAGTTCTTC. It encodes CASSLYAEQGNEQFF. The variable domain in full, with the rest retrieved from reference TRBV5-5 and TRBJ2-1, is DAGVTQSPTHLIKTRGQQVTLRCSPISGHKSVSWYQQVLGQGPQFIFQYYEKEERGRGNFPDRFSARQFPNYSSELNVNALLLGDSALYLCASSLYAEQGNEQFFGPGTRLTVL.

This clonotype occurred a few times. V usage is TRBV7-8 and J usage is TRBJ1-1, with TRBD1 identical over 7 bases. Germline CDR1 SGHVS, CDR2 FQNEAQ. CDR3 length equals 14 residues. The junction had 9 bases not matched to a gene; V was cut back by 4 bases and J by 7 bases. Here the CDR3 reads CASSSTGVINEAFF. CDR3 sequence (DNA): TGTGCCAGCAGCTCCACAGGGGTTATTAATGAAGCTTTCTTT.

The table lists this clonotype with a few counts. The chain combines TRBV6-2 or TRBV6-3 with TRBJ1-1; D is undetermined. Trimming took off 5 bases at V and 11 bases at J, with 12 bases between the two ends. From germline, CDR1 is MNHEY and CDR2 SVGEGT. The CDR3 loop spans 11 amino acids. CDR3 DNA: TGTGCCAGCAGTCGGACCGACATTGCTTTCTTT. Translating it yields CASSRTDIAFF.

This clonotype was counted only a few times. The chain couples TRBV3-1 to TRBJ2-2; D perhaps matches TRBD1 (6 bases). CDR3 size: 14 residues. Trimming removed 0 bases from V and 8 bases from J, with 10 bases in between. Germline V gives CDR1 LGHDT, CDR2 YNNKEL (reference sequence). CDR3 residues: CASSQEARGGELFF. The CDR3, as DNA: TGTGCCAGCAGCCAAGAAGCCAGGGGTGGGGAGCTGTTTTTT.

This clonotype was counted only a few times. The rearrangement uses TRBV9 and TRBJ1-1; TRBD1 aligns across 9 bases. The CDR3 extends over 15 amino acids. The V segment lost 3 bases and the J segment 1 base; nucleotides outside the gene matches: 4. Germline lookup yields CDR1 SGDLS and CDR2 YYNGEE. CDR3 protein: CASSDSDRGNTEAFF. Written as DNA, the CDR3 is TGTGCCAGCAGCGACTCGGACAGGGGGAACACTGAAGCTTTCTTT.

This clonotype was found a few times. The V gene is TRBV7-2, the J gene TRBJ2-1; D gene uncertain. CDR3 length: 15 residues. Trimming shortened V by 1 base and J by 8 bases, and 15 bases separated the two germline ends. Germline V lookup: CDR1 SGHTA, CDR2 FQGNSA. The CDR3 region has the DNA TGTGCCAGCAGCTTAGTTCCCCGGATCGTAGATGAGCAGTTCTTC. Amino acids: CASSLVPRIVDEQFF.